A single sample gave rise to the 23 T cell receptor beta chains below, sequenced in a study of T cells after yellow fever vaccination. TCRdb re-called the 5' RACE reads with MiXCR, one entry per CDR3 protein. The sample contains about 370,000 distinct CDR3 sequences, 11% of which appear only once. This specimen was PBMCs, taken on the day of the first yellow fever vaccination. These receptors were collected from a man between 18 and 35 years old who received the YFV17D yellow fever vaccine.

CDR3 loop: CASSLLQGSYEQYV. CDR3 nucleotides: TGCGCCAGCAGCCTGTTACAGGGGTCCTACGAGCAGTACGTC. V and J are TRBV4-3 and TRBJ2-7; 7 positions agree with TRBD1. The ends lost 4 bases at V and 1 base at J; junction bases unmatched: 4. This CDR3 contains 14 residues. The germline V gene encodes CDR1 LGHNA and CDR2 YSLEER.

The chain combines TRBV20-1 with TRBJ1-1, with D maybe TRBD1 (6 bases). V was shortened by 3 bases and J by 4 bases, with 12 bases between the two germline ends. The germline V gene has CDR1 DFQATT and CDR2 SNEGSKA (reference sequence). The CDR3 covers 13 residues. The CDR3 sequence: CSASRGARTEAFF. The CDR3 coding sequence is TGCAGTGCTAGCCGGGGGGCTCGCACTGAAGCTTTCTTT.

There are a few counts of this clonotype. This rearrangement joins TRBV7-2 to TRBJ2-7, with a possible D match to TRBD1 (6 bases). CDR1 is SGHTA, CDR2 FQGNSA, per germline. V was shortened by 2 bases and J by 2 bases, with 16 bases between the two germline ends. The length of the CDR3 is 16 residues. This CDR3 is CASSLPNNRVPYEQYF. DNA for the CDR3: TGTGCCAGCAGCTTACCGAATAACAGGGTCCCCTACGAGCAGTACTTC.

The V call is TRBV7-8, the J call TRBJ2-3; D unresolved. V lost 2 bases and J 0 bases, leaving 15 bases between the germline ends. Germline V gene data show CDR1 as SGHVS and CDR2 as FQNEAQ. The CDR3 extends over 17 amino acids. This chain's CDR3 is CASSLTRLPSSTDTQYF. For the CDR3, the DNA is TGTGCCAGCAGCTTAACTCGACTTCCTTCTAGCACAGATACGCAGTATTTT.

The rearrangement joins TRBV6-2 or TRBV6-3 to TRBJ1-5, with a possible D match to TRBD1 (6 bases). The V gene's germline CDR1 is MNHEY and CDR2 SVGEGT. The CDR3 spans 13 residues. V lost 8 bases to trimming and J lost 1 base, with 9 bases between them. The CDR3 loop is CASGQGSNQPQHF. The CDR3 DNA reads TGTGCCAGCGGTCAGGGGAGCAATCAGCCCCAGCATTTT.

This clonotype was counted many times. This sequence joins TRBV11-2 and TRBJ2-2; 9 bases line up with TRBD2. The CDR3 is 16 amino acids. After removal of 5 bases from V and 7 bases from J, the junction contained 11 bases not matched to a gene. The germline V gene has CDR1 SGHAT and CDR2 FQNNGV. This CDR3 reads CASSVRAGGHDGELFF. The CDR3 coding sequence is TGTGCCAGCAGCGTACGGGCGGGGGGGCACGACGGGGAGCTGTTTTTT.

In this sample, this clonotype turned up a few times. The CDR3 DNA follows: TGTGCCAGCAGCTCACCCGGTTCGGGTGAGCAGTTCTTC. This translates into CASSSPGSGEQFF. V and J are TRBV6-1 and TRBJ2-1; D not resolved. The V and J ends lost 6 bases and 9 bases respectively, with 15 bases between them. The CDR3 is made up of 13 amino acids. Germline V lookup: CDR1 MNHNS, CDR2 SASEGT.

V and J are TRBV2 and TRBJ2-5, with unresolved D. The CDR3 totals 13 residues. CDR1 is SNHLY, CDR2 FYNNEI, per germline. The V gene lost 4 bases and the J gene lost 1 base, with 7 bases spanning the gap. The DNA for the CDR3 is TGTGCCAGCAGTGCGGCTATCCAAGAGACCCAGTACTTC. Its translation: CASSAAIQETQYF. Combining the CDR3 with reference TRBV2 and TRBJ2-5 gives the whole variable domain EPEVTQTPSHQVTQMGQEVILRCVPISNHLYFYWYRQILGQKVEFLVSFYNNEISEKSEIFDDQFSVERPDGSNFTLKIRSTKLEDSAMYFCASSAAIQETQYFGPGTRLLVL.

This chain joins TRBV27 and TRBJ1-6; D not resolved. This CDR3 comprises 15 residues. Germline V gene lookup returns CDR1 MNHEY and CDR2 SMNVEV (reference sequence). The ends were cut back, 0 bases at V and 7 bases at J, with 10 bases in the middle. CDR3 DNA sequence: TGTGCCAGCAGTTTATCGATATCGGGGAATTCACCCCTCCACTTT. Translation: CASSLSISGNSPLHF.

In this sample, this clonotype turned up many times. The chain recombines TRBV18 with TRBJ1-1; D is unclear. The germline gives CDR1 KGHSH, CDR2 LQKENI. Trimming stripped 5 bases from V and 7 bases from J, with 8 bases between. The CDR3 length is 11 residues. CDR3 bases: TGTGCCAGCTCAGAACGGAGTGAAGCTTTCTTT. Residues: CASSERSEAFF.

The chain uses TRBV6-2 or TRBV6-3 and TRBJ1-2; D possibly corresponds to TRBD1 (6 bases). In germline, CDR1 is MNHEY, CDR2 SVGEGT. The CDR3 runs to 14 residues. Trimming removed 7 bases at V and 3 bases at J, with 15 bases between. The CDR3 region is CASIQEGVDYGYTF. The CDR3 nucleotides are TGTGCCAGCATCCAGGAGGGGGTAGACTATGGCTACACCTTC.

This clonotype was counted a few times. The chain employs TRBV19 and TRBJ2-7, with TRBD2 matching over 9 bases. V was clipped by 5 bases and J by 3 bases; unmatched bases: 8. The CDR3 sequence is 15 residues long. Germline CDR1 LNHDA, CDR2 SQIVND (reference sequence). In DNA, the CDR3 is TGTGCCAGTAGTTCGCCTCTAGCGGGGAACTACGAGCAGTACTTC. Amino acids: CASSSPLAGNYEQYF.

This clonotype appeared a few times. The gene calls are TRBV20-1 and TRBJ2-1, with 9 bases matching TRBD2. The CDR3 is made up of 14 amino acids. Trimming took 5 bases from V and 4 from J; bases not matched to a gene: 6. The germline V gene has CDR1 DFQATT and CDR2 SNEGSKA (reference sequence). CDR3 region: CSARGGAPYNEQFF. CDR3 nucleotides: TGCAGTGCTCGCGGGGGGGCCCCTTACAATGAGCAGTTCTTC.

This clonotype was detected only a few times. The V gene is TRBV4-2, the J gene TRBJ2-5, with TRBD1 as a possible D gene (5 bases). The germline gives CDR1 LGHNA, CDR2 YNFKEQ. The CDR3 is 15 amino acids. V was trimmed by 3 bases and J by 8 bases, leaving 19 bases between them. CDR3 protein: CASSQSSPTQGTQYF. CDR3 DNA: TGTGCCAGCAGCCAGTCAAGCCCAACCCAGGGCACCCAGTACTTC.

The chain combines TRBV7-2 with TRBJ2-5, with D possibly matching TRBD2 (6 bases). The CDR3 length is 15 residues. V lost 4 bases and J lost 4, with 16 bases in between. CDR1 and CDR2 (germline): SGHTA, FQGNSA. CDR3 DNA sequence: TGTGCCAGCAGCTCCCGTGGAGGGGAAGGAGAGACCCAGTACTTC. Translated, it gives CASSSRGGEGETQYF.

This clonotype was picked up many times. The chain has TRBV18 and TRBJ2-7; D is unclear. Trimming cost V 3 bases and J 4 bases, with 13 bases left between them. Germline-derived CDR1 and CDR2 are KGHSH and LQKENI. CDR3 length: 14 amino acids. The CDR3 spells CASSPTPGGYEQYV. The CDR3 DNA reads TGTGCCAGCTCACCCACCCCGGGCGGATACGAGCAGTACGTC.

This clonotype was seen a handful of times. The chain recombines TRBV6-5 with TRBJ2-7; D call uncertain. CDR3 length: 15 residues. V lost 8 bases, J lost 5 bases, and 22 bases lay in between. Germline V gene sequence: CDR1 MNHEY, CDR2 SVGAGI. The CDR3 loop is CASGFSYSVTDEQYF. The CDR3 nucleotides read TGTGCCAGCGGCTTTAGTTACTCGGTTACAGACGAGCAGTACTTC.

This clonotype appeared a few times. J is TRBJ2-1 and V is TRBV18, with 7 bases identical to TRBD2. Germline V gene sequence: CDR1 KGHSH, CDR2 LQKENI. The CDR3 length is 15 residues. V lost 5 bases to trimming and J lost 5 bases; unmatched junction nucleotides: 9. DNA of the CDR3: TGTGCCAGCTCAGTACTGGCGGGGGTGAACAATGAGCAGTTCTTC. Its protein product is CASSVLAGVNNEQFF.

The CDR3 DNA follows: TGTGCCAGCAGTTACTCGTTTTCCGGTCCGCCACCCCTCCACTTT. Translating gives CASSYSFSGPPPLHF. This rearrangement joins TRBV6-5 to TRBJ1-6; D gene uncertain. This CDR3 region has 15 residues. Trimming took off 0 bases at V and 11 bases at J, with 14 bases between the two ends. Germline CDR1 reads MNHEY; CDR2 reads SVGAGI.

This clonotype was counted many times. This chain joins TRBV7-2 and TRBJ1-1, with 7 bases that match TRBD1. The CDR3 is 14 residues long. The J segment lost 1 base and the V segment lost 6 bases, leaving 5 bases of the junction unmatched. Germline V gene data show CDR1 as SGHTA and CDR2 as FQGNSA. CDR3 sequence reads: CASRTGQRNTEAFF. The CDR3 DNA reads TGTGCCAGCAGAACGGGACAGAGGAACACTGAAGCTTTCTTT.

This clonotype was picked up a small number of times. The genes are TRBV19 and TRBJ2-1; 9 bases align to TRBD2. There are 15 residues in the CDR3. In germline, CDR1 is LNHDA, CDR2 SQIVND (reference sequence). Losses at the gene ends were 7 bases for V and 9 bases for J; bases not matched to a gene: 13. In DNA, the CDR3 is TGTGCCAGTACCCTAGCGGGGAACCCTCAAGCTGAGCAGTTCTTC. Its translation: CASTLAGNPQAEQFF.

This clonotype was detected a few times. CDR3 sequence: CASSDSGTGTQETQYF. In DNA, the CDR3 is TGCGCCAGCAGCGACTCCGGGACAGGGACCCAAGAGACCCAGTACTTC. The chain recombines TRBV5-1 with TRBJ2-5; 9 nucleotides line up with TRBD1. The V segment lost 4 bases and the J segment 1 base; nucleotides outside the gene matches: 8. The CDR3 is 16 amino acids. Germline-derived CDR1 and CDR2 are SGHRS and YFSETQ.

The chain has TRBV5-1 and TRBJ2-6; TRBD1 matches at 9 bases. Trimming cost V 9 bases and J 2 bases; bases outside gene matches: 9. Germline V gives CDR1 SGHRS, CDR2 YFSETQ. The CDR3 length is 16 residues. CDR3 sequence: CATHPGQGTGANVLTF. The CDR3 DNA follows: TGCGCCACCCACCCGGGACAGGGTACTGGGGCCAACGTCCTGACTTTC. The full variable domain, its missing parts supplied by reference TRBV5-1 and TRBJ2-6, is KAGVTQTPRYLIKTRGQQVTLSCSPISGHRSVSWYQQTPGQGLQFLFEYFSETQRNKGNFPGRFSGRQFSNSRSEMNVSTLELGDSALYLCATHPGQGTGANVLTFGAGSRLTVL.